This TCR beta chain was observed in a study of cytomegalovirus exposure and HLA in healthy donors. Points from the study as a whole: It was reported in a later analysis that an Asian-associated ancestry cluster showed fewer N-insertions than the roughly 670-donor mean. In most subjects, TCR beta sequences reportedly gave accurate predictions of HLA-A and HLA-B alleles. Most observed TCR sequences were rare, whereas some public TCRs were detected in many donors.

13 Jbeta primers and 60 Vbeta primers were used for the PCR. The data were produced by immunoSEQ multiplex PCR, yet TCRdb's version contains in-frame clones alone and is incomplete. The data contain 150,000 or so clones, approximately 73% of them singletons. The CDR3 has 14 residues. V lost 0 bases to trimming and J lost 2 bases, with 6 bases between them. The germline V gene encodes CDR1 SGDLS and CDR2 YYNGEE. About this clone: What it recognizes is unknown.

Sequenced sample: PBMCs. The chain uses TRBV9 and TRBJ2-1; D is undetermined. The receptor was derived from a woman aged 18 to 35 in good health and CMV-seronegative. CDR3 DNA: TGTGCCAGCAGCGTAGCGGGTACCTACAATGAGCAGTTCTTC. Protein: CASSVAGTYNEQFF.